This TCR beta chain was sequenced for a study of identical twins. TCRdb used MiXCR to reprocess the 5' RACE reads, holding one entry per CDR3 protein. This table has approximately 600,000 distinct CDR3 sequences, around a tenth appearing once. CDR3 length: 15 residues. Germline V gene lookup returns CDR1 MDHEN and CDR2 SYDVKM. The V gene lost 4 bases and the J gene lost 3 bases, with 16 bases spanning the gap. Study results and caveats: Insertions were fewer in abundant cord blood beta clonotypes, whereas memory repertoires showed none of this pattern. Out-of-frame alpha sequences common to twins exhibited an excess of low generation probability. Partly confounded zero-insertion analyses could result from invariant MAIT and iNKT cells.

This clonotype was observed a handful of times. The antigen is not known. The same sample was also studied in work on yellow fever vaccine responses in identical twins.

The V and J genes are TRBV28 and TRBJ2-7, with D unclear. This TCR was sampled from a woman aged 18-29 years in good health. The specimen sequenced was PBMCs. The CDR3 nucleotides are TGTGCCAGCAGTTCGACCCGGGTATTATTCTACGAGCAGTACTTC. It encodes CASSSTRVLFYEQYF. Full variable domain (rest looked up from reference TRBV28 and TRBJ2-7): DVKVTQSSRYLVKRTGEKVFLECVQDMDHENMFWYRQDPGLGLRLIYFSYDVKMKEKGDIPEGYSVSREKKERFSLILESASTNQTSMYLCASSSTRVLFYEQYFGPGTRLTVT.